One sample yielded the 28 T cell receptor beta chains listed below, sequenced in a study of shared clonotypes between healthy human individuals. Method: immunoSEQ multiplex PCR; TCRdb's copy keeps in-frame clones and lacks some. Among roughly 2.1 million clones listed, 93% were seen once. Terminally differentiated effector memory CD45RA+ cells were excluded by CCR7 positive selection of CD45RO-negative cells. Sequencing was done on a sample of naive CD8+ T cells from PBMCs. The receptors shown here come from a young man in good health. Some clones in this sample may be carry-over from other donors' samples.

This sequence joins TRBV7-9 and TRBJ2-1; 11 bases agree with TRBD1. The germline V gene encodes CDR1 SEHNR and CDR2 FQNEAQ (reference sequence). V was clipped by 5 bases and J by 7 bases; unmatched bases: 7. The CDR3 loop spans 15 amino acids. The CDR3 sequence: CASSDEGTGGNEQFF. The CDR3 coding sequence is TGTGCCAGCAGCGACGAAGGGACAGGGGGTAATGAGCAGTTCTTC.

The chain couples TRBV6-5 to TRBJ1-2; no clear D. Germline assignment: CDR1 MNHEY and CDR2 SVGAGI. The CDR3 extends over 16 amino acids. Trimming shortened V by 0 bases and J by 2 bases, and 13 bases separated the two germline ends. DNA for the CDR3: TGTGCCAGCAGTTACTCAGTCCAAGCCAACAACTATGGCTACACCTTC. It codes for CASSYSVQANNYGYTF.

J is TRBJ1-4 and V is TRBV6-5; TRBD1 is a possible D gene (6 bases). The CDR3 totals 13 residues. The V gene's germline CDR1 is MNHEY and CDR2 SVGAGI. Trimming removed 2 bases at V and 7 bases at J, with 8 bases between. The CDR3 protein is CASSYGGFEKLFF. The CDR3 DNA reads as TGTGCCAGCAGTTACGGGGGCTTTGAAAAACTGTTTTTT.

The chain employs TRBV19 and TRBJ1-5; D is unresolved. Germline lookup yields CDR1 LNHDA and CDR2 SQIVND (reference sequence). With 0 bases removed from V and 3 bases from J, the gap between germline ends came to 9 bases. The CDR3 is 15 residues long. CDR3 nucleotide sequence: TGTGCCAGTAGTATAGACAGGTTTTCCAATCAGCCCCAGCATTTT. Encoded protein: CASSIDRFSNQPQHF.

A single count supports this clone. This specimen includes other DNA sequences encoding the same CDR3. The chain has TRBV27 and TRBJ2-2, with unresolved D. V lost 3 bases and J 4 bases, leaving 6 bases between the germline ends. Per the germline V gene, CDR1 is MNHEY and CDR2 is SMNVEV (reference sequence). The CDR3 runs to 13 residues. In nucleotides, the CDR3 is TGTGCCAGCAGTTTTCTGGCCACCGGGGAGCTGTTTTTT. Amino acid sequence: CASSFLATGELFF.

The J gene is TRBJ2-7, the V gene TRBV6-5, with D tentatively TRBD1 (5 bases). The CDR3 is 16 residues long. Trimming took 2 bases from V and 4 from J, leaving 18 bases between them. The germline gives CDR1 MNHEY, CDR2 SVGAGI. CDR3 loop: CASSYSGALEVYEQYF. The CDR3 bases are TGTGCCAGCAGTTACAGTGGGGCGCTGGAAGTTTACGAGCAGTACTTC.

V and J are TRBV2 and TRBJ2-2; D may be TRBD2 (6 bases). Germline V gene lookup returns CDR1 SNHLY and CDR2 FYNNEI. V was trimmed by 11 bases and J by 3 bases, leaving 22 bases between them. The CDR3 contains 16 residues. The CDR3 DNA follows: TGTGCCGGTGCCCCTAGACCCGGGAGTGACACCGGGGAGCTGTTTTTT. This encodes CAGAPRPGSDTGELFF. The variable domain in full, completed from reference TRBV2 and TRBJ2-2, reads EPEVTQTPSHQVTQMGQEVILRCVPISNHLYFYWYRQILGQKVEFLVSFYNNEISEKSEIFDDQFSVERPDGSNFTLKIRSTKLEDSAMYFCAGAPRPGSDTGELFFGEGSRLTVL.

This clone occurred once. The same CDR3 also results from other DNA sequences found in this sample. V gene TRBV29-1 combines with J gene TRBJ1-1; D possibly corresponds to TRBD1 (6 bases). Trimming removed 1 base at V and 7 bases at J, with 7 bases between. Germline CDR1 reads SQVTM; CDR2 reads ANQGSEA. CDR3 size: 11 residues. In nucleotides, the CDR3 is TGCAGCGTTGAAGGGGGGCTTGAAGCTTTCTTT. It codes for CSVEGGLEAFF.

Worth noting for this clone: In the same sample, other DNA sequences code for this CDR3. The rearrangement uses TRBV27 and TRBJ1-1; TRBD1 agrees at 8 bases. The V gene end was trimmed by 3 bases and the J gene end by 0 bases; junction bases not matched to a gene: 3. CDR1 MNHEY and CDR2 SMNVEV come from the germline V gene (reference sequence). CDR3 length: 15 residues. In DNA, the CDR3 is TGTGCCAGCAGTTTGGGCAGGGGGCTGAACACTGAAGCTTTCTTT. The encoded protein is CASSLGRGLNTEAFF.

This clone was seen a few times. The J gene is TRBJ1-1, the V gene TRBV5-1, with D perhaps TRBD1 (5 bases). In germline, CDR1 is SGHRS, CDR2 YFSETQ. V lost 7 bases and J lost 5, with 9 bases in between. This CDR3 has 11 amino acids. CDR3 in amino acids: CASQGSTEAFF. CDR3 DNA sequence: TGCGCCAGCCAGGGTTCGACTGAAGCTTTCTTT.

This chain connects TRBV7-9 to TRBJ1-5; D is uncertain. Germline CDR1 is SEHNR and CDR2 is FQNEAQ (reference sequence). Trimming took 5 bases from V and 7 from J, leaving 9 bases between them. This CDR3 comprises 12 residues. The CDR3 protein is CASSIFGQPQHF. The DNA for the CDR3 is TGTGCCAGCAGCATTTTTGGGCAGCCCCAGCATTTT.

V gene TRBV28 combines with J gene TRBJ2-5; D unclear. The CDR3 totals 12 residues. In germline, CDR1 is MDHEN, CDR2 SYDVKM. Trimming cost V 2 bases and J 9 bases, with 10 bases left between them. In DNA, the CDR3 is TGTGCCAGCAGTTTAGTGACGGTACCCCAGTACTTC. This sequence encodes CASSLVTVPQYF.

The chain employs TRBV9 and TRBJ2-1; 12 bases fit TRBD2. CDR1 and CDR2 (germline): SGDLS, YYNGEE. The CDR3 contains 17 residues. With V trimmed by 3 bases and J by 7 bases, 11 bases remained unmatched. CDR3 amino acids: CASSAELLAGGVNEQFF. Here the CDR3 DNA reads TGTGCCAGCAGCGCCGAATTGCTAGCGGGAGGGGTTAATGAGCAGTTCTTC.

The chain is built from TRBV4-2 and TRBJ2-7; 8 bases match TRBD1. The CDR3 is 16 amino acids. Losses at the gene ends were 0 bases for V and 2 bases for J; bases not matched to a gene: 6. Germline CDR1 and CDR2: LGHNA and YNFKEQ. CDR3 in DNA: TGTGCCAGCAGCCAAGAATGGACAGGGCTCACCTACGAGCAGTACTTC. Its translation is CASSQEWTGLTYEQYF.

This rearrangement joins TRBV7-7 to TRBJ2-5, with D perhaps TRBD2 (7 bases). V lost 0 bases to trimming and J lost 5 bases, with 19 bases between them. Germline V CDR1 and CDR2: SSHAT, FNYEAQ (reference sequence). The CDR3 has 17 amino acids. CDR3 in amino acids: CASSLAPAGARGETQYF. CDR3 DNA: TGTGCCAGCAGCTTAGCCCCGGCGGGGGCAAGGGGGGAGACCCAGTACTTC.

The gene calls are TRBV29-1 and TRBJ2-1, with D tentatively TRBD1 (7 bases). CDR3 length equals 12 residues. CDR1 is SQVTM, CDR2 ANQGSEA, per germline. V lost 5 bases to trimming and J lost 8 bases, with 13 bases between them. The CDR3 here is CSVPGGFDEQFF. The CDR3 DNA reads TGCAGCGTTCCAGGGGGGTTCGATGAGCAGTTCTTC.

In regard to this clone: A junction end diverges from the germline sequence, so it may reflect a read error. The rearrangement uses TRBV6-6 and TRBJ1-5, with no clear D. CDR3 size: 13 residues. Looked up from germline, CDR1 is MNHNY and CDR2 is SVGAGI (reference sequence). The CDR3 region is CASGWASHQPQHF. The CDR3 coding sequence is TGTGCCAGCGGGTGGGCTAGCCATCAGCCCCAGCATTTT.

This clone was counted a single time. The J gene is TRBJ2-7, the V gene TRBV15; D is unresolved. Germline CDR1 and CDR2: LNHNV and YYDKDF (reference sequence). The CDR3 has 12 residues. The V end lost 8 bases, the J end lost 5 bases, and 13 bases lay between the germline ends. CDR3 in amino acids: CATEGSDDEQYF. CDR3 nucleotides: TGTGCCACCGAAGGGTCCGATGACGAGCAGTACTTC.

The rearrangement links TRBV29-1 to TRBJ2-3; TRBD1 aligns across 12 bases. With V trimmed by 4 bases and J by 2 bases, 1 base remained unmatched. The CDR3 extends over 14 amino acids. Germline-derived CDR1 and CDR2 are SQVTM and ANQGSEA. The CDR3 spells CSVGGQGATDTQYF. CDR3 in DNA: TGCAGCGTTGGGGGACAGGGGGCCACAGATACGCAGTATTTT.

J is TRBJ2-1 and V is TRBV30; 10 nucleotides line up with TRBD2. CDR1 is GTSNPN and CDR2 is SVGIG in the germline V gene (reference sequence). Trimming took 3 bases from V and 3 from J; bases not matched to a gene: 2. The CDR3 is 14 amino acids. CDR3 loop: CAWRGLASYNEQFF. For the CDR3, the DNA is TGTGCCTGGAGGGGACTAGCGAGCTACAATGAGCAGTTCTTC.

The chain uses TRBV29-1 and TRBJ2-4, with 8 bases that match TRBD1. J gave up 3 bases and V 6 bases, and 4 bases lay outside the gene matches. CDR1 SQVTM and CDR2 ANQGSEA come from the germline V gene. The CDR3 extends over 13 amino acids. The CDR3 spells CSVETGVKNIQYF. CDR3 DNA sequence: TGCAGCGTGGAGACAGGGGTCAAAAACATTCAGTACTTC.

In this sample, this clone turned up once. CDR3 amino acids: CASSLLAGGGNEQFF. The CDR3 coding sequence is TGTGCCAGCAGCCTGCTAGCGGGAGGGGGCAATGAGCAGTTCTTC. The chain has TRBV13 and TRBJ2-1; the match to TRBD2 covers 12 bases. The CDR3 covers 15 residues. V shed 5 bases and J 6 bases; nucleotides not matched to a gene: 5. The germline V gene encodes CDR1 PRHDT and CDR2 FYEKMQ (reference sequence).

The CDR3 DNA follows: TGTGCCAGCAGCATGCCTATTGGGGATAACGAGCAGTACTTC. Amino acid sequence: CASSMPIGDNEQYF. The chain combines TRBV5-6 with TRBJ2-7; D is unresolved. The CDR3 totals 14 residues. CDR1 and CDR2 from the germline V gene are SGHDT and YYEEEE. V lost 4 bases and J lost 5, with 16 bases in between.

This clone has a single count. As DNA, the CDR3 is TGTGCCAGCAGCTTATTGGGGGGCCAGAGCACAGATACGCAGTATTTT. It specifies CASSLLGGQSTDTQYF. This chain joins TRBV7-9 and TRBJ2-3; D is tentatively TRBD1 or TRBD2 (6 bases each). Germline CDR1 and CDR2: SEHNR and FQNEAQ (reference sequence). The V gene lost 2 bases and the J gene lost 0 bases, with 12 bases spanning the gap. This CDR3 spans 16 amino acids.

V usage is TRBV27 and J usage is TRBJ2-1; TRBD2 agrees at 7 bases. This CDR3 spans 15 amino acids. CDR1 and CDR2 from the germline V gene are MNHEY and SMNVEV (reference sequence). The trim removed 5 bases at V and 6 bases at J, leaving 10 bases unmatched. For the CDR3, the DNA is TGTGCCAGCAGTCCCCCGTCTAGCGGATTCAATGAGCAGTTCTTC. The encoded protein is CASSPPSSGFNEQFF.

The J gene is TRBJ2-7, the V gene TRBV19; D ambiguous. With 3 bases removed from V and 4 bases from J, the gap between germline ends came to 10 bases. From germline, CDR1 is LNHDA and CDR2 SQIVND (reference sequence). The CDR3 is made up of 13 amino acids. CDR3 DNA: TGTGCCAGTAGTATGCGGCAGCGATACGAGCAGTACTTC. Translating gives CASSMRQRYEQYF.

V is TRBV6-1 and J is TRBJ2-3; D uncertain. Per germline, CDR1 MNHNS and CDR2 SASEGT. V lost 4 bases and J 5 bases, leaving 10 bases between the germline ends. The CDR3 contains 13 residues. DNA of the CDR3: TGTGCCAGCAGTGCCTACCCGGGAGATACGCAGTATTTT. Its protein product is CASSAYPGDTQYF.

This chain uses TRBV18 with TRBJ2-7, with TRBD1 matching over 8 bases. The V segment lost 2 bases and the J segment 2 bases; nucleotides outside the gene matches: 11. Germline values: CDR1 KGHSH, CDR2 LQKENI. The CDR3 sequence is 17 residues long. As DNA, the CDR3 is TGTGCCAGCTCACCAGACCTGGGACAGGACCCTCCCTACGAGCAGTACTTC. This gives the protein CASSPDLGQDPPYEQYF.